This T cell receptor (beta chain) was identified in a study of shared clonotypes between healthy human individuals. The germline V and J ends were trimmed by 6 bases and 2 bases, with 8 bases remaining between them. Germline assignment: CDR1 SNHLY and CDR2 FYNNEI. The length of the CDR3 is 12 residues. Some clones are missing from TCRdb's copy, which holds only in-frame ones; the method was immunoSEQ multiplex PCR. The sample shows about 2.3 million clones, under 95% of them seen only once. The V call is TRBV2, the J call TRBJ2-7; D is undetermined. Material for sequencing was naive CD4+ T cells from PBMCs. Subset described: CD45RA+ positively selected. The sequence derives from a man aged 18 to 30 in good health. Some clones in this sample may be carry-over from other donors' samples. The CDR3 loop reads CASSFSAYEQYF. CDR3 nucleotide sequence: TGTGCCAGCAGCTTCTCAGCCTACGAGCAGTACTTC.